This T cell receptor (beta chain) is from a study of blood T cell repertoires in COVID-19. Overall study context: The analysed material was cDNA or gDNA that came from T cells, B-cell-depleted T cells, or PBMCs.

This CDR3 comprises 15 residues. Germline lookup yields CDR1 SGHTS and CDR2 YDEGEE. The trim removed 1 base at V and 6 bases at J, leaving 3 bases unmatched. In the study's own analysis: Estimation of nucleated cell counts was performed using reference gene primer amplification. The method was immunoSEQ multiplex PCR; TCRdb's version includes in-frame clones alone and lacks a portion of them. That table supplies the V and J calls and clone size; D and trimming were determined from the DNA. The data contain approximately 170,000 clones, 70% to 90% of them seen just once; the ten biggest clones take up around 1.2%.

Sequenced sample: peripheral blood. The chain joins TRBV5-8 to TRBJ1-6; the match to TRBD1 covers 8 bases. This receptor was obtained from a man aged 55-75 years who had recovered from COVID-19. CDR3 nucleotides: TGTGCCAGCAGCTTGTGGACAGGGACTAATTCACCCCTCCACTTT. Protein product: CASSLWTGTNSPLHF.